This T cell receptor (beta chain) was profiled in a study of CD8 T cells in ankylosing spondylitis. Trimming took off 1 base at V and 0 bases at J, with 13 bases between the two ends. Germline-derived CDR1 and CDR2 are SGHVS and FQNEAQ. The length of the CDR3 is 18 residues. TCRdb re-called the 5' RACE reads with MiXCR, one entry per CDR3 protein. The table includes about 310,000 distinct CDR3 sequences, 20% detected once. This clonotype was seen once. The TCR sequence derives from a female donor with ankylosing spondylitis or in good health (not recorded which). Sequencing was performed on blood, either unsorted or a sorted T cell fraction (not recorded which). This chain joins TRBV7-8 and TRBJ2-6; the D gene could be TRBD1 or TRBD2 (5 bases each). The CDR3 DNA is TGTGCCAGCAGCTTAGGTGTGGGACCTATCTCTGGGGCCAACGTCCTGACTTTC. Translating gives CASSLGVGPISGANVLTF.